The 4 T cell receptor beta chains presented below share a single source sample, sequenced in a study of beta chain features in type 1 diabetes. The entirety of the isolated RNA underwent reverse transcription, so expressed TCRB transcripts were sequenced. Sequencing was performed with immunoSEQ multiplex PCR; in TCRdb, only in-frame clones are kept and a portion is missing. The sample has 600,000 to 750,000 clones; 9.5% to 15% are singletons. These receptors have no identified antigens. Study results and limitations: Among all four CD4+ subsets, Type 1 diabetes patients had TCRB CDR3s that were moderately but significantly shorter.

The sample taken for sequencing was naive CD4+ T cells from blood. The receptors here all came from a man aged 25 to 40 with type 1 diabetes.

This clone turned up a few times. This chain uses TRBV5-6 with TRBJ1-5; the D is unclear. Germline CDR1 reads SGHDT; CDR2 reads YYEEEE. The CDR3 covers 12 residues. V lost 2 bases, J lost 5 bases, and 5 bases lay in between. The CDR3 sequence: CASSLRDQPQHF. The CDR3, as DNA: TGTGCCAGCAGCTTAAGGGATCAGCCCCAGCATTTT.

V gene TRBV7-9 combines with J gene TRBJ2-1; 10 positions match TRBD1. Germline CDR1 reads SEHNR; CDR2 reads FQNEAQ (reference sequence). The CDR3 runs to 15 residues. V shed 4 bases, J shed 4 bases, and the junction held 4 bases outside the gene matches. The CDR3 nucleotides read TGTGCCAGCAGCTCGACAGGGGGCGTATACAATGAGCAGTTCTTC. It is translated as CASSSTGGVYNEQFF. The variable domain in full, with the rest retrieved from reference TRBV7-9 and TRBJ2-1, is DTGVSQNPRHKITKRGQNVTFRCDPISEHNRLYWYRQTLGQGPEFLTYFQNEAQLEKSRLLSDRFSAERPKGSFSTLEIQRTEQGDSAMYLCASSSTGGVYNEQFFGPGTRLTVL.

The rearrangement links TRBV7-9 to TRBJ2-1; 10 bases are shared with TRBD1. Germline lookup yields CDR1 SEHNR and CDR2 FQNEAQ (reference sequence). V lost 5 bases to trimming and J lost 9 bases; unmatched junction nucleotides: 16. The CDR3 has 17 amino acids. The CDR3 DNA reads as TGTGCCAGCAGCCGATCCGGGACAGGGGCAATAGCCAGTGAGCAGTTCTTC. Translating gives CASSRSGTGAIASEQFF.

In its sample, this clone was seen a few times. The V call is TRBV29-1, the J call TRBJ2-1; TRBD1 is a possible D gene (6 bases). The ends were cut back, 6 bases at V and 7 bases at J, with 13 bases in the middle. In germline, CDR1 is SQVTM, CDR2 ANQGSEA. This CDR3 contains 12 residues. CDR3 sequence reads: CSVTLTGNEQFF. In nucleotides, the CDR3 is TGCAGCGTAACTTTAACAGGGAATGAGCAGTTCTTC.